Listed below are T cell receptor beta chains from one sample, sequenced in a study of regulatory T cells in long-lasting Graves disease. TCRdb reprocessed the multiplex PCR reads with MiXCR, giving one entry per CDR3 protein. The profile covers roughly 420,000 distinct CDR3 sequences, with approximately 14% appearing a single time and approximately 19% taken by the ten largest. The same sample was also studied in work on T cells in Graves' hyperthyroidism and ophthalmopathy.

Sample: peripheral blood mononuclear cells (PBMCs), taken at new diagnosis, from a patient treated with antithyroid drugs. All receptors derive from a woman in her fifties or sixties with Graves disease. CDR3s include the opening cysteine and the closing phenylalanine or tryptophan. The D gene is left open where the match is weak. The listing skips clone size in some rows; elsewhere it reads once, few, many or a size class.

v_gene: TRBV5-1; d_gene: TRBD1; j_gene: TRBJ2-6; abundance: NA; CDR3nt: TGCGCCAGCACCAATAATCCGGGACAGGGTTACGTCCTGGCTTTC; CDR3aa: CASTNNPGQGYVLAF
v_gene: TRBV18; d_gene: TRBD1; j_gene: TRBJ2-1; abundance: NA; CDR3nt: TGTGCCAGCTCCCATCGGACAGGGTTTGGTGAGCAGTTCTTC; CDR3aa: CASSHRTGFGEQFF
v_gene: TRBV19; d_gene: NA; j_gene: TRBJ1-1; abundance: many; CDR3nt: TGTGCCAGTAGTATACGGGCAGGAGGGATGAACACTGAAGCTTTCTTT; CDR3aa: CASSIRAGGMNTEAFF
v_gene: TRBV7-8; d_gene: TRBD1; j_gene: TRBJ1-5; abundance: many; CDR3nt: TGTGCCAGCAGCTTAGTACAGGGGGCACGAGGCAATCAGCCCCAGCATTTT; CDR3aa: CASSLVQGARGNQPQHF
v_gene: TRBV5-6; d_gene: NA; j_gene: TRBJ2-1; abundance: many; CDR3nt: TGTGCCAGCAGCTTGGAGCTTGCCAGCTCCTACAATGAGCAGTTCTTC; CDR3aa: CASSLELASSYNEQFF
v_gene: TRBV6-2/TRBV6-3; d_gene: NA; j_gene: TRBJ2-1; abundance: many; CDR3nt: TGTGCCAGCGATGACAACAGTGAGCAGTTCTTC; CDR3aa: CASDDNSEQFF
v_gene: TRBV18; d_gene: NA; j_gene: TRBJ1-5; abundance: many; CDR3nt: TGTGCCAGCTCACCGGACAGTGGCAGAGGTAGCAATCAGCCCCAGCATTTT; CDR3aa: CASSPDSGRGSNQPQHF
v_gene: TRBV29-1; d_gene: NA; j_gene: TRBJ2-6; abundance: many; CDR3nt: TGCAGCGTTGTGGCAGCGGGCTCTGGGGCCAACGTCCTGACTTTC; CDR3aa: CSVVAAGSGANVLTF
v_gene: TRBV7-9; d_gene: TRBD2; j_gene: TRBJ2-5; abundance: many; CDR3nt: TGTGCCACCACCACTGGAAGCGGGAGGGCCGGGCAGACCCAGTACTTC; CDR3aa: CATTTGSGRAGQTQYF
v_gene: TRBV5-1; d_gene: TRBD2; j_gene: TRBJ2-3; abundance: NA; CDR3nt: TGCGCCAGCAGCTTGTTACTAGCGGGAGGTTCAGATACGCAGTATTTT; CDR3aa: CASSLLLAGGSDTQYF
v_gene: TRBV5-8; d_gene: TRBD1; j_gene: TRBJ2-4; abundance: few; CDR3nt: TGTGCCAGCAGCTTGAGGGACAGAAAAAACATTCAGTACTTC; CDR3aa: CASSLRDRKNIQYF
v_gene: TRBV5-1; d_gene: NA; j_gene: TRBJ2-3; abundance: many; CDR3nt: TGCGCCAGCAGCAACGGGGGTGGCACAGATACGCAGTATTTT; CDR3aa: CASSNGGGTDTQYF
v_gene: TRBV5-4; d_gene: NA; j_gene: TRBJ1-1; abundance: many; CDR3nt: TGTGCCAGCAGCTTGCCGACAGGAAAAGGTGGCAACACTGAAGCTTTCTTT; CDR3aa: CASSLPTGKGGNTEAFF
v_gene: TRBV29-1; d_gene: NA; j_gene: TRBJ2-2; abundance: few; CDR3nt: TGCAGCGTCTCCTCTCTAGTAGACAGGGACTGGAACACCGGGGAGCTGTTTTTT; CDR3aa: CSVSSLVDRDWNTGELFF
v_gene: TRBV7-9; d_gene: NA; j_gene: TRBJ2-1; abundance: many; CDR3nt: TGTGCCAGCAAACGAGGACAGTCCAGCTCCTACAATGAGCAGTTCTTC; CDR3aa: CASKRGQSSSYNEQFF
v_gene: TRBV5-1; d_gene: NA; j_gene: TRBJ1-1; abundance: many; CDR3nt: TGCGCCAGCAGCCCTACAGGGACTGAAGCTTTCTTT; CDR3aa: CASSPTGTEAFF
v_gene: TRBV6-9; d_gene: NA; j_gene: TRBJ1-1; abundance: NA; CDR3nt: TGTGCCAGCAGTTACGATGGGGGAATGAACACTGAAGCTTTCTTT; CDR3aa: CASSYDGGMNTEAFF
v_gene: TRBV4-1; d_gene: TRBD2; j_gene: TRBJ2-1; abundance: NA; CDR3nt: TGCGCCAGCAGCCAGGGCGGGAGTCGTCACAATGAGCAGTTCTTC; CDR3aa: CASSQGGSRHNEQFF
v_gene: TRBV27; d_gene: TRBD2; j_gene: TRBJ2-1; abundance: few; CDR3nt: TGTGCCAGCAGTTTACGGACTAGTCTACACCACAATGAGCAGTTCTTC; CDR3aa: CASSLRTSLHHNEQFF
v_gene: TRBV6-1; d_gene: NA; j_gene: TRBJ1-5; abundance: many; CDR3nt: TGTGCCAGCAGTGAGGTGATTAATCAGCCCCAGCATTTT; CDR3aa: CASSEVINQPQHF
v_gene: TRBV11-2; d_gene: NA; j_gene: TRBJ2-1; abundance: many; CDR3nt: TGTGCCAGCAGCCCCGTAGGGGGAGCCTACAATGAGCAGTTCTTC; CDR3aa: CASSPVGGAYNEQFF
v_gene: TRBV20-1; d_gene: TRBD2; j_gene: TRBJ2-1; abundance: few; CDR3nt: TGCAGTGCTGAGTCGAGCGGGAGGGCCACCTACTCCTACAATGAGCAGTTCTTC; CDR3aa: CSAESSGRATYSYNEQFF
v_gene: TRBV5-1; d_gene: NA; j_gene: TRBJ2-7; abundance: few; CDR3nt: TGCGCCAGCAGCTTCCGGGCAGGGTCCCCAACCTACGAGCAGTACTTC; CDR3aa: CASSFRAGSPTYEQYF
v_gene: TRBV3-1; d_gene: TRBD1; j_gene: TRBJ2-7; abundance: many; CDR3nt: TGTGCCAGCTGTGCACAGGGGGTGTGCGAGCAGTACTTC; CDR3aa: CASCAQGVCEQYF
v_gene: TRBV14; d_gene: TRBD1; j_gene: TRBJ1-1; abundance: few; CDR3nt: TGTGCCAGCAGCCAAGGACAGGGGGAGGACACTGAAGCTTTCTTT; CDR3aa: CASSQGQGEDTEAFF
v_gene: TRBV7-8; d_gene: TRBD1; j_gene: TRBJ2-5; abundance: many; CDR3nt: TGTGCCAGCAGCTTGGTGGACAGGGTCCGGCAGACCCAGTACTTC; CDR3aa: CASSLVDRVRQTQYF
v_gene: TRBV4-1; d_gene: NA; j_gene: TRBJ1-2; abundance: NA; CDR3nt: TGCGCCAGCAGCCAAGATTCCCGGGCAGGGTTTGGCTACACCTTC; CDR3aa: CASSQDSRAGFGYTF
v_gene: TRBV28; d_gene: TRBD2; j_gene: TRBJ2-1; abundance: many; CDR3nt: TGTGCCAGCAGTTCCACTCATAGCGGGAGGGCAAACTACAATGAGCAGTTCTTC; CDR3aa: CASSSTHSGRANYNEQFF
v_gene: TRBV5-4; d_gene: NA; j_gene: TRBJ1-2; abundance: many; CDR3nt: TGTGCCAGCTCAGACTCCTATGGCTACACCTTC; CDR3aa: CASSDSYGYTF
v_gene: TRBV18; d_gene: TRBD1; j_gene: TRBJ1-6; abundance: NA; CDR3nt: TGTGCCAGCTCAAGCGACAGGGGAAATTCACCCCTCCACTTT; CDR3aa: CASSSDRGNSPLHF
v_gene: TRBV6-1; d_gene: NA; j_gene: TRBJ2-1; abundance: many; CDR3nt: TGTGCCAGCAGTGAAGCGCTTCTGTGGGCCGCCTCCTACAATGAGCAGTTCTTC; CDR3aa: CASSEALLWAASYNEQFF
v_gene: TRBV20-1; d_gene: NA; j_gene: TRBJ2-7; abundance: NA; CDR3nt: TGCAGTGCGCCCGAGATAGACAGCCGGCCGGGCGAGCAGTACTTC; CDR3aa: CSAPEIDSRPGEQYF
v_gene: TRBV7-8; d_gene: NA; j_gene: TRBJ1-1; abundance: many; CDR3nt: TGTGCCAGCAGCTTAAGGAGGGATCCCGCTGAAGCTTTCTTT; CDR3aa: CASSLRRDPAEAFF
v_gene: TRBV11-2; d_gene: NA; j_gene: TRBJ2-2; abundance: NA; CDR3nt: TGTGCCAGCAGGTGGGATCGCGGGAACACCGGGGAGCTGCTTTTT; CDR3aa: CASRWDRGNTGELLF
v_gene: TRBV6-9; d_gene: NA; j_gene: TRBJ2-2; abundance: many; CDR3nt: TGTGCCAGCAGTTACGACAGCCCGAACACCGGGGAGCTGTTTTTT; CDR3aa: CASSYDSPNTGELFF